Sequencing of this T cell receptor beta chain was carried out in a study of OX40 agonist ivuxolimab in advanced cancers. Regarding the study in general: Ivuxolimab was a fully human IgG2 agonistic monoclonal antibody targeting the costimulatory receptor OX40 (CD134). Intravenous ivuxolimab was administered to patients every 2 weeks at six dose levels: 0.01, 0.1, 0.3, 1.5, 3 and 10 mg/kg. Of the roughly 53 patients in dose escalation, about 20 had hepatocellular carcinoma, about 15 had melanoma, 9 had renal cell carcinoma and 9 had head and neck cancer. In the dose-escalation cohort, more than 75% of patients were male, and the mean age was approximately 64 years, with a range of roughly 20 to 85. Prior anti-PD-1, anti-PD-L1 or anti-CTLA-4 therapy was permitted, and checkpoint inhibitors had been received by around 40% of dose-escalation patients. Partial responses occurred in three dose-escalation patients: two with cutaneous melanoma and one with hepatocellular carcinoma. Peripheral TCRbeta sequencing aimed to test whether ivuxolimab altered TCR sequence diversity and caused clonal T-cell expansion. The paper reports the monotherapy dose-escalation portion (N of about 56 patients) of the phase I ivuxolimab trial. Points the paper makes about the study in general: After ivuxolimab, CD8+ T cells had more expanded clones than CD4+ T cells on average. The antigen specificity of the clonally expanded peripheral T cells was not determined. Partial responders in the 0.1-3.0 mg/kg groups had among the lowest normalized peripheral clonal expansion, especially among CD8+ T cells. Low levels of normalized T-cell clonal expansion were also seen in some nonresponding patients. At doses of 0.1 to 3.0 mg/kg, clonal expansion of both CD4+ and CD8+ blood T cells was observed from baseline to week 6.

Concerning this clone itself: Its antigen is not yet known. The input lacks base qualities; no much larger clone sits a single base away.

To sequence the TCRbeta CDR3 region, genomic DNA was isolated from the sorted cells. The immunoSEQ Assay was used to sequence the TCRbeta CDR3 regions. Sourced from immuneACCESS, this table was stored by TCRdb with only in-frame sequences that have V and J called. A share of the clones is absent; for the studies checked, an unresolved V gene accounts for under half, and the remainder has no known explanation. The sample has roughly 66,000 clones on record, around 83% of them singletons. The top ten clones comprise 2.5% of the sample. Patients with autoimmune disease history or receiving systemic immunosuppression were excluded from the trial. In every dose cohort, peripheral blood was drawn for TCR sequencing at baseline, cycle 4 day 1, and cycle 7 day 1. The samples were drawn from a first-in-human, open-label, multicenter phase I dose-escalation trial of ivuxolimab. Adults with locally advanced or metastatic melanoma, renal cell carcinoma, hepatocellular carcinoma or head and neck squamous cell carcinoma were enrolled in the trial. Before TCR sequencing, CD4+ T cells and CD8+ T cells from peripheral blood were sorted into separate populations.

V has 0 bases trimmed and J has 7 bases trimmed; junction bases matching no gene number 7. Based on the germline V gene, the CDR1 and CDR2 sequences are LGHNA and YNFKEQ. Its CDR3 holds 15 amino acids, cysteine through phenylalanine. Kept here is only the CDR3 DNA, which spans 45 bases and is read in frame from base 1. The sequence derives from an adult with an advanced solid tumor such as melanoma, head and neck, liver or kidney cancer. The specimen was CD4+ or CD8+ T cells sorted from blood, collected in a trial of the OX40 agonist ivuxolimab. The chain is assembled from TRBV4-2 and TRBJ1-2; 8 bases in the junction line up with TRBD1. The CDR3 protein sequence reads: CASSQEDREFVGYTF. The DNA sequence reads TGTGCCAGCAGCCAAGAGGACAGGGAATTTGTTGGCTACACCTTC.